The present T cell receptor (beta chain) was sequenced within a study of blood T cell repertoires in COVID-19. Study summary: COVID-19 samples, acute and convalescent, were from the United States, Italy and Spain. Sources were T cells, B-cell-depleted T cells, or PBMCs; the material itself was cDNA or gDNA.

This CDR3 is built from 16 residues. V lost 4 bases and J lost 3; bases outside the gene matches: 9. CDR1 and CDR2 from the germline V gene are MNHNY and SVGAGI (reference sequence). Authors' data handling: Amplification from reference gene primers served as the basis for estimated nucleated cell counts. Sequencing used immunoSEQ multiplex PCR; TCRdb keeps in-frame clones, though not all of them. V and J calls and clone size follow that table, whereas D and trimming were derived from the DNA. The table lists some 150,000 clones, 75% to 90% of them singletons, with under 2.5% in the top ten. The chain employs TRBV6-6 and TRBJ2-7, with TRBD1 matching 10 bases. This clonotype was obtained from a woman between 65 and 79 years old with acute or convalescent COVID-19. The sequencing sample was made of peripheral blood. CDR3 in DNA: TGTGCCAGCAGTTCCCTCCCGGGACAGGGGCTCTACGAGCAGTACTTC. Amino acid sequence: CASSSLPGQGLYEQYF.